A single sample is the source of the 8 T cell receptor beta chains below, sequenced in a study of blood T cell repertoires in COVID-19. TCRdb keeps only in-frame clones here, not all; method: immunoSEQ multiplex PCR. The sample holds about 23,000 clones, 94% seen once. Source material: peripheral blood. All receptors come from a woman aged 45-59 years with active COVID-19.

This chain connects TRBV27 to TRBJ2-5, with TRBD2 as a possible D gene (7 bases). With 9 bases removed from V and 4 bases from J, the gap between germline ends came to 15 bases. The CDR3 runs 13 residues. The V gene's germline CDR1 is MNHEY and CDR2 SMNVEV (reference sequence). The CDR3 sequence is CASFGGGGETQYF. The DNA of the CDR3 is TGTGCCAGTTTTGGGGGCGGGGGAGAGACCCAGTACTTC.

This rearrangement joins TRBV6-5 to TRBJ2-1, with 8 bases lining up with TRBD2. Trimming removed 8 bases from V and 5 bases from J; junction bases left unmatched: 11. From germline, CDR1 is MNHEY and CDR2 SVGAGI. This CDR3 has 15 amino acids. CDR3 sequence reads: CASGRTGLADNEQFF. In DNA, the CDR3 is TGTGCCAGCGGCCGGACTGGACTAGCTGACAATGAGCAGTTCTTC.

This sequence joins TRBV6-6 and TRBJ1-2; D remains unclear. CDR1 and CDR2 (germline): MNHNY, SVGAGI (reference sequence). The CDR3 is 11 residues long. The V end lost 4 bases, the J end lost 14 bases, and 14 bases lay between the germline ends. This CDR3 is CASSSPGSETF. The CDR3 coding sequence is TGTGCCAGCAGTTCCCCGGGGAGTGAGACCTTC.

This rearrangement joins TRBV2 to TRBJ1-5; unclear D gene. Between the trimmed V and J ends, which lost 2 bases and 0 bases, there was a span of 11 bases. The CDR3 runs 16 residues. Germline loops: CDR1 SNHLY, CDR2 FYNNEI. CDR3 in DNA: TGTGCCAGCAGTGAATGGAGCCCCTATAGCAATCAGCCCCAGCATTTT. Its protein product is CASSEWSPYSNQPQHF.

V gene TRBV11-1 combines with J gene TRBJ2-3; D may be TRBD2 (5 bases). Trimming stripped 0 bases from V and 4 bases from J, with 11 bases between. The germline CDR1 and CDR2 sequences are SGHAT and FQDESV (reference sequence). CDR3 length: 15 amino acids. In DNA, the CDR3 is TGTGCCAGCAGCTTAGCTGTTGACGGGGCAGATACGCAGTATTTT. Its protein product is CASSLAVDGADTQYF.

This chain uses TRBV5-4 with TRBJ2-5; TRBD1 might be the D (5 bases). The CDR3 has 15 amino acids. Per germline, CDR1 SGHNT and CDR2 YYREEE (reference sequence). Trimming pared 3 bases from V and 5 bases from J, leaving 17 bases between. CDR3 coding DNA: TGTGCCAGCAGCTCGCCACACCGGCCAGGGGAGACCCAGTACTTC. It yields the protein CASSSPHRPGETQYF.

The V and J genes are TRBV6-5 and TRBJ1-6; 11 bases agree with TRBD1. Germline trimming cut 9 bases from V and 7 bases from J; bases unmatched to any gene: 2. CDR1 and CDR2 (germline): MNHEY, SVGAGI. This CDR3 comprises 13 residues. The CDR3 DNA follows: TGTGCCAGTGGGACAGGGGGAAATTCACCCCTCCACTTT. Translating it yields CASGTGGNSPLHF.

This rearrangement joins TRBV6-5 to TRBJ2-1, with TRBD2 matching over 9 bases. Losses at the gene ends were 9 bases for V and 3 bases for J; bases not matched to a gene: 6. CDR3 size: 14 residues. Germline-derived CDR1 and CDR2 are MNHEY and SVGAGI. This CDR3 is CASGGTSRYNEQFF. CDR3 DNA: TGTGCCAGTGGAGGGACTAGCCGCTACAATGAGCAGTTCTTC.